Listed below are T cell receptor beta chains from one sample, sequenced in a study of tumor and adjacent non-tumor tissue in lung cancer. TCRdb analysed the multiplex PCR reads with MiXCR anew, one entry per CDR3 protein. The sample carries 52,000 or so distinct CDR3 sequences, 70% to 80% recorded once. The source material was distant non-tumor lung tissue. Every receptor here comes from a woman in her fifties or sixties with non-small cell lung cancer. The CDR3 runs from the conserved cysteine through the conserved F or W.

v_call	j_call	cdr3_aa
TRBV30	TRBJ2-3	CAWNPGASTDTQYF
TRBV4-3	TRBJ1-4	CASNPGEGIKKPFF
TRBV28	TRBJ2-1	CTSSLGGFNYNEQFF
TRBV4-3	TRBJ2-7	CASSQRASGTYEQYF
TRBV6-2/TRBV6-3	TRBJ2-2	CAYSYTQQRANTGELPF
TRBV4-3	TRBJ1-4	CASSCKLGGGSEKLFF
TRBV12-3/TRBV12-4	TRBJ2-5	CTTSLGTGSTQETQYF
TRBV6-5	TRBJ2-3	CASSPLLIQSTDTQYF
TRBV6-5	TRBJ2-4	CASRLGRDRDRNIQYF
TRBV28	TRBJ2-7	CASSLTLAGGYEQYF
TRBV5-4	TRBJ2-7	CASSLISGGSYERYF
TRBV11-2	TRBJ2-3	CASTLNQGSDTQYF
TRBV11-3	TRBJ2-1	CASSLSGTSANNEQFF
TRBV6-5	TRBJ1-1	CASRDDRVWNTEAFF
TRBV11-3	TRBJ2-3	CASSLDDVYTQYF
TRBV6-2/TRBV6-3	TRBJ2-7	CASNLQGDTYEQYF
TRBV6-6	TRBJ2-3	CAIATGLAGGLACTQYF
TRBV29-1	TRBJ2-1	CSVDYLALGELFF
TRBV5-6	TRBJ2-2	CANRRYGKDTGELFF
TRBV4-1	TRBJ2-7	CASSQTSGRRYEQYF
TRBV11-2	TRBJ2-7	CASSYWSSGSYEQYF
TRBV4-3	TRBJ1-4	CPDSRKSGGGSEKLFF
TRBV5-1	TRBJ1-1	CASSPATGNTQAFF